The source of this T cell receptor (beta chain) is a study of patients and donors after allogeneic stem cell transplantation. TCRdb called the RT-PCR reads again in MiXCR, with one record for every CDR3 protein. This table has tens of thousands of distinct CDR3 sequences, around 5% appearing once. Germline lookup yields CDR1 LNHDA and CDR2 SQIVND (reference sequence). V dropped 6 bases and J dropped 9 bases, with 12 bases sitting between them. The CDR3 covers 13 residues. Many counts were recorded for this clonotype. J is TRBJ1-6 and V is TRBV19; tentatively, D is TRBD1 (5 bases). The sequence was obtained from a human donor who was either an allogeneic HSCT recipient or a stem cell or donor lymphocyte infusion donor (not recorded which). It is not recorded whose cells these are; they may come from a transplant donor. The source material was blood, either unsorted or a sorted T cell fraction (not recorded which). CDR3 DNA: TGTGCCAGTAGACAAGTAGGGGCTTCACCCCTCCACTTT. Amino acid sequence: CASRQVGASPLHF.